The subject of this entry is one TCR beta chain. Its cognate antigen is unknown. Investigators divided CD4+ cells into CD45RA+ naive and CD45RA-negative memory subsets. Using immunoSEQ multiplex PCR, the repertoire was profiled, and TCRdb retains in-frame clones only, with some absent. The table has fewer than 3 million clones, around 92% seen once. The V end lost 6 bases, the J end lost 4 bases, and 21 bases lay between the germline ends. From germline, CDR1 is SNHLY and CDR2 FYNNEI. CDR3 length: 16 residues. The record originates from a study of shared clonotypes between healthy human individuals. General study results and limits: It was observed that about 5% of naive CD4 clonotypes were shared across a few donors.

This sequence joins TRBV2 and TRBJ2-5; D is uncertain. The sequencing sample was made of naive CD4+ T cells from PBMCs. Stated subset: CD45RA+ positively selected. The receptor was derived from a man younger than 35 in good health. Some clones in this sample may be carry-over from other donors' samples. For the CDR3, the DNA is TGTGCCAGCAGCCTCGAGCTTTACCCAGGAGCAGAGACCCAGTACTTC. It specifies CASSLELYPGAETQYF.